A single sample is the source of the 14 T cell receptor beta chains below, sequenced in a study of T cells in Graves' hyperthyroidism and ophthalmopathy. Researchers amplified the TCR beta CDR3 regions from RNA transcripts. Using the HTBI primer set, a first-round RT-PCR was run on the TCR CDR3. One entry per CDR3 protein results from TCRdb running MiXCR on the multiplex PCR reads. The sample consists of hundreds of thousands of distinct CDR3 sequences, roughly 20% of them appearing once. Sequencing used blood. These receptors were collected from a young man with Graves' ophthalmopathy.

The chain couples TRBV14 to TRBJ1-1, with D unresolved. This CDR3 has 13 amino acids. V lost 1 base, J lost 2 bases, and 5 bases lay in between. Germline lookup yields CDR1 SGHDN and CDR2 FVKESK. The DNA for the CDR3 is TGTGCCAGCAGCCAAGGTTACAACACTGAAGCTTTCTTT. This codes for CASSQGYNTEAFF.

The V gene is TRBV4-1, the J gene TRBJ2-3; 7 bases align to TRBD2. Germline V gene data show CDR1 as MGHRA and CDR2 as YSYEKL. V shed 4 bases and J 5 bases; nucleotides not matched to a gene: 12. The CDR3 has 16 residues. CDR3 residues: CASSRKGLAEVDTQYF. The DNA of the CDR3 is TGCGCCAGCAGCCGCAAAGGGCTAGCGGAGGTAGATACGCAGTATTTT.

A few counts support this clonotype. The chain is built from TRBV28 and TRBJ1-5; the match to TRBD1 covers 7 bases. The ends lost 6 bases at V and 5 bases at J; junction bases unmatched: 4. Germline V gives CDR1 MDHEN, CDR2 SYDVKM. The CDR3 sequence is 13 residues long. CDR3 in DNA: TGTGCCAGCAGGCAGGGACAGCATCAGCCCCAGCATTTT. This codes for CASRQGQHQPQHF.

About this clonotype itself: A much larger clonotype is one base distant, so this may be a read error. The V and J genes are TRBV30 and TRBJ2-1; D is possibly TRBD2 (5 bases). This CDR3 is built from 12 residues. Trimming stripped 7 bases from V and 5 bases from J, with 12 bases between. Per germline, CDR1 GTSNPN and CDR2 SVGIG (reference sequence). Written as DNA, the CDR3 is TGTGCCTTGGGCGGACTCCACAATGAGCAGTTCTTC. Protein sequence: CALGGLHNEQFF. The whole variable domain, remainder taken from reference TRBV30 and TRBJ2-1, is SQTIHQWPATLVQPVGSPLSLECTVEGTSNPNLYWYRQAAGRGLQLLFYSVGIGQISSEVPQNLSASRPQDRQFILSSKKLLLSDSGFYLCALGGLHNEQFFGPGTRLTVL.

This clonotype was detected many times. This chain uses TRBV28 with TRBJ1-1; TRBD1 matches 8 bases. Germline V gene data show CDR1 as MDHEN and CDR2 as SYDVKM. The junction had 4 bases not matched to a gene; V was cut back by 7 bases and J by 0 bases. There are 14 residues in the CDR3. Here the CDR3 reads CASNVQGVNTEAFF. The CDR3 coding sequence is TGTGCCAGCAACGTACAGGGGGTGAACACTGAAGCTTTCTTT.

The rearrangement links TRBV24-1 to TRBJ2-1; 7 nucleotides match TRBD2. The CDR3 is made up of 16 amino acids. With 7 bases clipped from V and 4 bases from J, the junction kept 12 bases outside the gene matches. Per germline, CDR1 KGHDR and CDR2 SFDVKD. The CDR3 DNA is TGTGCCACCAGCGGGGAGGGAGCGGCAAGATACAATGAGCAGTTCTTC. Translating gives CATSGEGAARYNEQFF.

This clonotype was detected ten times or more. The chain couples TRBV28 to TRBJ1-1; D gene unclear. Trimming took off 3 bases at V and 2 bases at J, with 7 bases between the two ends. The germline gives CDR1 MDHEN, CDR2 SYDVKM. CDR3 length: 13 residues. DNA for the CDR3: TGTGCCAGCAGTTTTAGGGTAAACACTGAAGCTTTCTTT. It yields the protein CASSFRVNTEAFF.

This clonotype was seen many times. V and J are TRBV2 and TRBJ2-7; TRBD1 might be the D (6 bases). CDR1 and CDR2 from the germline V gene are SNHLY and FYNNEI. The CDR3 is made up of 13 amino acids. Trimming removed 6 bases from V and 5 bases from J, with 14 bases in between. This CDR3 reads CASRRTVGNEQYF. In DNA, the CDR3 is TGTGCCAGCAGGCGGACAGTTGGCAACGAGCAGTACTTC.

V is TRBV28 and J is TRBJ2-3, with D perhaps being TRBD1 or TRBD2 (5 bases each). CDR3 length: 16 amino acids. CDR1 and CDR2 (germline): MDHEN, SYDVKM. V lost 6 bases and J lost 5, with 21 bases in between. The CDR3 protein is CASSVRGGSDLDTQYF. The CDR3 region has the DNA TGTGCCAGCAGCGTTAGGGGTGGGAGCGATTTAGATACGCAGTATTTT.

The chain carries TRBV6-4 and TRBJ2-2; D is ambiguous. The germline gives CDR1 MRHNA, CDR2 SNTAGT. The CDR3 sequence is 14 residues long. V was clipped by 1 base and J by 4 bases, with 7 bases between them. The CDR3 DNA follows: TGTGCCAGCAGTGACTATCACAGCACCGGGGAGCTGTTTTTT. Its translation: CASSDYHSTGELFF.

The CDR3 loop reads CASRRTGWEQETQYF. DNA of the CDR3: TGCGCCAGCAGACGGACAGGGTGGGAACAAGAGACCCAGTACTTC. The chain links TRBV5-1 to TRBJ2-5; 8 nucleotides agree with TRBD1. This CDR3 has 15 amino acids. Trimming took 5 bases from V and 2 from J; bases not matched to a gene: 8. Germline V gene data show CDR1 as SGHRS and CDR2 as YFSETQ.

This chain connects TRBV6-2 or TRBV6-3 to TRBJ1-5; D not certain. V dropped 6 bases and J dropped 7 bases, with 19 bases sitting between them. The CDR3 spans 15 residues. Germline V gives CDR1 MNHEY, CDR2 SVGEGT. The CDR3 protein is CASSLAGSTRQPQHF. The CDR3 coding sequence is TGTGCCAGCAGCCTAGCTGGCAGTACCCGGCAGCCCCAGCATTTT.

This clonotype was recorded at least ten times. V usage is TRBV11-1 and J usage is TRBJ1-1; 9 bases agree with TRBD1. CDR3 length equals 18 residues. In germline, CDR1 is SGHAT, CDR2 FQDESV (reference sequence). V lost 5 bases, J lost 8 bases, and 21 bases stayed unmatched. CDR3: CASSLPAGTGTGKVEAFF. CDR3 sequence (DNA): TGTGCCAGCAGCCTCCCCGCAGGAACCGGGACAGGGAAAGTGGAAGCTTTCTTT.

In its sample, this clonotype was seen a few times. The rearrangement joins TRBV7-8 to TRBJ1-5; D call uncertain. The CDR3 consists of 16 residues. CDR1 and CDR2 from the germline V gene are SGHVS and FQNEAQ. V lost 5 bases and J lost 0, with 14 bases in between. The CDR3 spells CASSHGRGNSNQPQHF. The CDR3 nucleotides read TGTGCCAGCAGCCACGGCCGGGGAAATAGCAATCAGCCCCAGCATTTT.